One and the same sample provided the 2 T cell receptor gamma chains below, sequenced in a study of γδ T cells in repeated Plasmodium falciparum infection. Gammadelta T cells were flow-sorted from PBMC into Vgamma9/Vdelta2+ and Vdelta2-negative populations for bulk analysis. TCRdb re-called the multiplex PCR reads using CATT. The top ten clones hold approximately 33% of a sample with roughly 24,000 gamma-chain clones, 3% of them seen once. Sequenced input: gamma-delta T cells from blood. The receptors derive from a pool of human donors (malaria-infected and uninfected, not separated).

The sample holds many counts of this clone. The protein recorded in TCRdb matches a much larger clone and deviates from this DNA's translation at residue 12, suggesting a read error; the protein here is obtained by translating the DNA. This CDR3 is CALWEVQGRIRRLF. The CDR3 bases are TGTGCCTTGTGGGAGGTGCAGGGGCGAATAAGGAGACTCTTT. The genes are TRGV9 and TRGJ1 or TRGJ2. V dropped 0 bases and J dropped 15; count of bases not matched to a gene: 17. CDR3 size: 14 residues. In germline, CDR1 is GITISATS, CDR2 ISYDGTV (reference sequence).

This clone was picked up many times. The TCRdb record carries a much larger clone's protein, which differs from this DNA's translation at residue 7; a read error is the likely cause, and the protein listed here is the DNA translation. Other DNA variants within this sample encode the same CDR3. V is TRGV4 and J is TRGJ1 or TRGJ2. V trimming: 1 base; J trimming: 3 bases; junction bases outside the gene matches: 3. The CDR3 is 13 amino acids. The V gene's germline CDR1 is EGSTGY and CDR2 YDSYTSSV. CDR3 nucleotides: TGTGCCACCTGGGATGGCTCTTATTATAAGAAACTCTTT. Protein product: CATWDGSYYKKLF.